The 19 T cell receptor beta chains below come from one sample, sequenced in a study of metastatic and nonmetastatic thyroid tumors. Thyroid surgery was performed in patients who had received no treatment beforehand. TCRdb reprocessed the PCR reads via MiXCR. The table lists around 18,000 clones, 33% of them singletons. The sample was tumor tissue. These receptors were collected from a male donor with papillary thyroid cancer or a benign thyroid nodule (not recorded which). Some clones in this sample may be carry-over from other donors' samples.

Ten or more counts support this clone. The rearrangement links TRBV28 to TRBJ1-2, with D possibly TRBD1 on 5 matching bases. The CDR3 extends over 13 amino acids. Trimming shortened V by 5 bases and J by 6 bases, and 13 bases separated the two germline ends. Germline assignment: CDR1 MDHEN and CDR2 SYDVKM. Here the CDR3 reads CASSPPGRDGYTF. CDR3 sequence (DNA): TGTGCCAGCAGTCCACCGGGACGAGATGGCTACACCTTC.

The genes are TRBV20-1 and TRBJ2-1, with D possibly being TRBD2 (6 bases). This CDR3 contains 14 residues. Germline V gene data show CDR1 as DFQATT and CDR2 as SNEGSKA (reference sequence). V gave up 0 bases and J gave up 4 bases, with 10 bases separating them. CDR3 DNA: TGCAGTGCTAGAGAACAAGCGGGTTACAATGAGCAGTTCTTC. Translated, it gives CSAREQAGYNEQFF.

This clone was counted many times. V is TRBV6-1 and J is TRBJ1-5; TRBD1 agrees at 7 bases. The germline gives CDR1 MNHNS, CDR2 SASEGT. The CDR3 extends over 13 amino acids. The V and J ends lost 6 bases and 5 bases, in that order; junction bases with no gene match: 4. The CDR3 DNA follows: TGTGCCAGCAGACTAGACAGGGATCAGCCCCAGCATTTT. This encodes CASRLDRDQPQHF.

This clone was seen repeatedly, ten times or more. The chain employs TRBV5-4 and TRBJ2-7; possibly TRBD2 for D (5 bases). The germline V gene has CDR1 SGHNT and CDR2 YYREEE (reference sequence). CDR3 length: 19 residues. Trimming removed 0 bases at V and 1 base at J, with 23 bases between. The CDR3: CASSLASAISAFGSYEQYF. CDR3 coding DNA: TGTGCCAGCAGCTTGGCAAGCGCCATTAGCGCCTTTGGGTCCTACGAGCAGTACTTC.

Points on this clone: At one boundary the junction diverges from the germline segment, which might be a read error. The DNA for the CDR3 is TGCAGTGCTTCCAGCGCGAGTTACAATGCGCAGTTCTTC. This translates into CSASSASYNAQFF. The rearrangement uses TRBV20-1 and TRBJ2-1; no reliable D call. Germline CDR1 DFQATT, CDR2 SNEGSKA (reference sequence). The CDR3 length is 13 residues.

This clone was detected ten times or more. The chain links TRBV7-9 to TRBJ1-1, with D maybe TRBD1 (5 bases). Germline V gene lookup returns CDR1 SEHNR and CDR2 FQNEAQ (reference sequence). V shed 5 bases and J shed 4 bases, with 17 bases lying between them. This CDR3 spans 15 amino acids. The CDR3 DNA is TGTGCCAGCAGCCATGAAGGGCGGAGGGGCACTGAAGCTTTCTTT. Its protein is CASSHEGRRGTEAFF. The full variable domain, with the rest looked up from reference TRBV7-9 and TRBJ1-1, is DTGVSQNPRHKITKRGQNVTFRCDPISEHNRLYWYRQTLGQGPEFLTYFQNEAQLEKSRLLSDRFSAERPKGSFSTLEIQRTEQGDSAMYLCASSHEGRRGTEAFFGQGTRLTVV.

The V gene is TRBV19, the J gene TRBJ2-7; 7 bases align to TRBD2. The CDR3 totals 15 residues. V shed 4 bases and J 3 bases; nucleotides not matched to a gene: 9. CDR1 is LNHDA and CDR2 is SQIVND in the germline V gene (reference sequence). The CDR3 protein is CASSTSGTSNYEQYF. The CDR3 DNA follows: TGTGCCAGTAGTACGAGCGGGACGAGTAACTACGAGCAGTACTTC.

This clone showed up many times. J is TRBJ2-2 and V is TRBV3-1; D is undetermined. The CDR3 sequence is 16 residues long. Trimming left V 2 bases short and J 0 bases short, with 10 bases between. Germline lookup yields CDR1 LGHDT and CDR2 YNNKEL (reference sequence). The CDR3 is CASSQNPRTNTGELFF. The CDR3 DNA is TGTGCCAGCAGCCAAAATCCCAGAACGAACACCGGGGAGCTGTTTTTT.

This clone was counted at least ten times. This chain links TRBV5-4 with TRBJ2-4, with D possibly matching TRBD2 (5 bases). This CDR3 has 16 amino acids. Germline V gene sequence: CDR1 SGHNT, CDR2 YYREEE (reference sequence). V lost 0 bases and J lost 1, with 11 bases in between. The CDR3 loop reads CASSLGGASAKNIQYF. The CDR3 DNA sequence: TGTGCCAGCAGCTTGGGGGGAGCCTCGGCCAAAAACATTCAGTACTTC.

This clone was observed a handful of times. The chain combines TRBV28 with TRBJ2-3; D is perhaps TRBD2 (6 bases). In germline, CDR1 is MDHEN, CDR2 SYDVKM. V was pared by 2 bases and J by 0 bases, with 9 bases between. The CDR3 is made up of 15 amino acids. This chain's CDR3 is CASSLQDYSTDTQYF. In nucleotides, the CDR3 is TGTGCCAGCAGTTTACAGGACTATAGCACAGATACGCAGTATTTT.

A few counts support this clone. This chain uses TRBV11-2 with TRBJ2-5; D is undetermined. CDR1 and CDR2 (germline): SGHAT, FQNNGV. The CDR3 loop spans 14 amino acids. Deletions cut 4 bases from V and 3 bases from J, with 12 bases between. CDR3 nucleotides: TGTGCCAGCAGCTCAGAATGGAGAGAAGAGACCCAGTACTTC. Translating it yields CASSSEWREETQYF.

This clone was observed a single time. An end of the junction does not agree with germline; a read error may underlie this. The rearrangement links TRBV6-5 to TRBJ1-2, with D possibly TRBD1 on 6 matching bases. The CDR3 contains 14 residues. Per the germline V gene, CDR1 is MNHEY and CDR2 is SVGAGI. CDR3 sequence reads: CAGSSKGGTIGYTF. The DNA for the CDR3 is TGTGCCGGCAGTTCTAAGGGGGGAACTATTGGCTACACCTTC.

This clone has ten or more counts. In this CDR3 the conserved last residue, phenylalanine or tryptophan, is missing, so a read error is likely. The CDR3 bases are TGCGCCAGCAGGACAGGAGTCTCTGGAAACACCATATATTCT. Translating it yields CASRTGVSGNTIYS. This rearrangement joins TRBV5-1 to TRBJ1-3; a weak D match, TRBD1 (6 bases). V shed 5 bases and J shed 0 bases, with 9 bases lying between them. The CDR3 covers 14 residues. The germline V gene encodes CDR1 SGHRS and CDR2 YFSETQ.

This clone was seen only once. Sequence at one end of the junction differs from germline and may be a read error. In DNA form, the CDR3 reads TGTTCCAGCAGCCCCCGGGCCCGCGGCTACCAAGAGACCCAGTACTTC. As protein: CSSSPRARGYQETQYF. The rearrangement uses TRBV11-1 and TRBJ2-5; no firm D call. The germline V gene has CDR1 SGHAT and CDR2 FQDESV (reference sequence). The CDR3 is made up of 16 amino acids.

The rearrangement links TRBV27 to TRBJ2-5; D remains unclear. The germline CDR1 and CDR2 sequences are MNHEY and SMNVEV (reference sequence). The CDR3 covers 14 residues. V was clipped by 0 bases and J by 1 base, with 6 bases between them. In DNA, the CDR3 is TGTGCCAGCAGTTTATCGAGAGGCCAAGAGACCCAGTACTTC. This codes for CASSLSRGQETQYF.

This clone was detected ten times or more. CDR3 region: CASSLATGYGYTF. In nucleotides, the CDR3 is TGTGCCAGCAGTTTAGCTACAGGGTATGGCTACACCTTC. V gene TRBV28 combines with J gene TRBJ1-2; the D gene is possibly TRBD1 (6 bases). V was pared by 2 bases and J by 5 bases, with 9 bases between. This CDR3 has 13 amino acids. From germline, CDR1 is MDHEN and CDR2 SYDVKM.

The chain carries TRBV7-2 and TRBJ2-2, with D unclear. The germline V gene has CDR1 SGHTA and CDR2 FQGNSA. The CDR3 spans 12 residues. V was clipped by 1 base and J by 6 bases, with 3 bases between them. The CDR3 protein is CASSLGSGELFF. CDR3 DNA sequence: TGTGCCAGCAGCTTAGGGTCCGGGGAGCTGTTTTTT.

The table lists this clone with many counts. Other DNA sequences within the sample encode an identical CDR3. The chain carries TRBV20-1 and TRBJ2-2; D might be TRBD1 (6 bases). The CDR3 consists of 15 residues. The germline V and J ends were trimmed by 3 bases and 4 bases, with 15 bases remaining between them. CDR1 is DFQATT, CDR2 SNEGSKA, per germline (reference sequence). CDR3 in DNA: TGCAGTGCTAGTACACAGGGCGATACCACCGGGGAGCTGTTTTTT. The encoded protein is CSASTQGDTTGELFF.

This clone turned up a few times. The V call is TRBV6-1, the J call TRBJ2-3, with D perhaps TRBD1 or TRBD2 (6 bases each). Germline CDR1 and CDR2: MNHNS and SASEGT. Deletions cut 5 bases from V and 6 bases from J, with 18 bases between. The CDR3 extends over 15 amino acids. The CDR3 bases are TGTGCCAGCAGTATCCAGGGGAAGGAGGGGGATACGCAGTATTTT. This codes for CASSIQGKEGDTQYF.